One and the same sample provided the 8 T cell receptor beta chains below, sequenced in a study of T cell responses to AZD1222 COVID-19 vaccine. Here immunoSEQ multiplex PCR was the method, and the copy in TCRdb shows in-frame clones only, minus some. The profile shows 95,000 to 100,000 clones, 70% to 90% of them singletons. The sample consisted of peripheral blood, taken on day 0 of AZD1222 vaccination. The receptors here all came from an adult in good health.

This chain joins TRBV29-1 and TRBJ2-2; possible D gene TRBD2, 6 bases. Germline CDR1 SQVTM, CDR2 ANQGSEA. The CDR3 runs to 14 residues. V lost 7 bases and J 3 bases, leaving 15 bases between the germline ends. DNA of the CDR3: TGCAGCGGAACTACCGGGACTCACACCGGGGAGCTGTTTTTT. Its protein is CSGTTGTHTGELFF.

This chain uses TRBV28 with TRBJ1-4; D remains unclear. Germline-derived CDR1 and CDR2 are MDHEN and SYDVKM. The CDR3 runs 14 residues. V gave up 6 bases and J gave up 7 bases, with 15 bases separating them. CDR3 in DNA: TGTGCCAGCAGCCAACGGGAGCCGGGTGAAAAACTGTTTTTT. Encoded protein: CASSQREPGEKLFF.

The CDR3 DNA reads TGTGCCAGCAGCTTGGGGGGGCGTCAGCCCCAGCATTTT. Translating it yields CASSLGGRQPQHF. This sequence joins TRBV5-6 and TRBJ1-5, with a weak D call TRBD1 (6 bases). V gave up 0 bases and J gave up 6 bases, with 7 bases separating them. The germline V gene has CDR1 SGHDT and CDR2 YYEEEE. This CDR3 has 13 residues.

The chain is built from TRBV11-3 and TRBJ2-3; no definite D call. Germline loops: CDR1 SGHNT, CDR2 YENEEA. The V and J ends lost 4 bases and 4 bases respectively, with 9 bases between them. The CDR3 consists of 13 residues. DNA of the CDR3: TGTGCCAGCAGCTCCAAAACGGCAGATACGCAGTATTTT. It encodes CASSSKTADTQYF.

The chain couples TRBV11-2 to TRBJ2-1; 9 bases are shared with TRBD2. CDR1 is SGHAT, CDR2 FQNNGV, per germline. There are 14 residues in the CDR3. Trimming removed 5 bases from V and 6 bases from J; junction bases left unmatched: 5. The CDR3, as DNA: TGTGCCAGCAGCCTGGGACTAGCCCCCAATGAGCAGTTCTTC. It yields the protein CASSLGLAPNEQFF.

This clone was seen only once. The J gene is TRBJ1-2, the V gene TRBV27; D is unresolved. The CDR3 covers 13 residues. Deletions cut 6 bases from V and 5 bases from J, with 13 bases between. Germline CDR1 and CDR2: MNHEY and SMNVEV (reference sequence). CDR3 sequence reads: CASSSGSFYGYTF. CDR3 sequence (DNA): TGTGCCAGCAGCTCGGGGTCTTTTTATGGCTACACCTTC.

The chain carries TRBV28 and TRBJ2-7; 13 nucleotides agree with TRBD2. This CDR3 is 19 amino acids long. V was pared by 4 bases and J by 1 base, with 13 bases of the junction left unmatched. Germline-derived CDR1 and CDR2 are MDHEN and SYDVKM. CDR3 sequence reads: CASSSISGTSGEKSYEQYF. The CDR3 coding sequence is TGTGCCAGCAGTTCGATATCCGGGACTAGCGGGGAAAAATCCTACGAGCAGTACTTC.

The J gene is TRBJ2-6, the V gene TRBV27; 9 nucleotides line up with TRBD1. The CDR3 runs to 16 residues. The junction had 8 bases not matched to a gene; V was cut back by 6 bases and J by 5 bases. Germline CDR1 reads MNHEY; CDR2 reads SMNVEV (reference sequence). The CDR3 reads CASRFKTGGRANVLTF. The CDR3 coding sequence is TGTGCCAGCAGATTTAAAACAGGGGGCCGGGCCAACGTCCTGACTTTC.